This T cell receptor beta chain stems from a study of cytomegalovirus exposure and HLA in healthy donors. Notes on the study in general: Several of the most significant clusters were apparently associated with common viral pathogens in a later analysis. In a later analysis, TCR beta V- and J-gene trimming was associated with a missense DCLRE1C variant. The authors later found most CMV-associated TCR beta chains appeared HLA-restricted.

Primers included in the PCR were 60 Vbeta and 13 Jbeta primers. Original methodology: Among the unique TCR beta chains that a later analysis counted, about 79 million in all, approximately 12 million were shared. The table came from immunoSEQ multiplex PCR; TCRdb's copy has only in-frame clones and leaves some out. V, J and clone size are those of that table, while D and trimming were read from the DNA. The sample yields about 95,000 clones, around three quarters seen once. This CDR3 spans 14 amino acids. Germline assignment: CDR1 MNHNS and CDR2 SASEGT. The V segment lost 6 bases and the J segment 3 bases; nucleotides outside the gene matches: 5. A note on this clone: Its antigen is unknown.

The J gene is TRBJ1-1, the V gene TRBV6-1; 9 bases fit TRBD1. The specimen sequenced was PBMCs. The receptor was isolated from a man aged 60 to 69 in good health and CMV-seronegative. CDR3 region: CASRKTGGDTEAFF. CDR3 in DNA: TGTGCCAGCAGGAAGACAGGGGGGGACACTGAAGCTTTCTTT.